One sample yielded the 32 T cell receptor beta chains listed below, sequenced in a study of blood T cell repertoires in COVID-19. Clones were sequenced by immunoSEQ multiplex PCR, and TCRdb holds only the in-frame ones, with some missing. Of approximately 59,000 clones detected, around 86% appear once; the ten largest clones hold approximately 3.6%. Sequenced material: peripheral blood. The receptors originated from a woman of 80 years or more with acute or convalescent COVID-19.

V and J are TRBV18 and TRBJ2-3; 8 bases match TRBD1. J gave up 2 bases and V 6 bases, and 7 bases lay outside the gene matches. Germline loops: CDR1 KGHSH, CDR2 LQKENI. The CDR3 has 15 amino acids. CDR3 in DNA: TGTGCCAGCTCCATCGAGGACAGGGACACAGATACGCAGTATTTT. Translation: CASSIEDRDTDTQYF.

CDR3 region: CASSLGLAGAYNEQFF. CDR3 sequence (DNA): TGTGCCAGCAGCTTAGGCCTAGCGGGGGCCTACAATGAGCAGTTCTTC. This chain joins TRBV7-2 and TRBJ2-1; 10 bases agree with TRBD2. The V segment lost 1 base and the J segment 2 bases; nucleotides outside the gene matches: 2. There are 16 residues in the CDR3. In germline, CDR1 is SGHTA, CDR2 FQGNSA.

The rearrangement uses TRBV18 and TRBJ1-6, with unresolved D. The CDR3 covers 16 residues. V was shortened by 3 bases and J by 9 bases, with 18 bases between the two germline ends. The germline CDR1 and CDR2 sequences are KGHSH and LQKENI. The CDR3 protein is CASSPQLEGWGSPLHF. The CDR3 DNA follows: TGTGCCAGCTCACCCCAACTGGAGGGCTGGGGTTCACCCCTCCACTTT.

The chain combines TRBV7-2 with TRBJ2-7; 10 nucleotides align to TRBD2. CDR3 size: 19 residues. From germline, CDR1 is SGHTA and CDR2 FQGNSA. The junction had 20 bases not matched to a gene; V was cut back by 5 bases and J by 4 bases. This CDR3 is CASSPSFRAGGPRQYEQYF. The CDR3 DNA follows: TGTGCCAGCAGCCCATCCTTTCGAGCGGGGGGGCCCAGGCAATACGAGCAGTACTTC.

The count of this clone is one. The rearrangement joins TRBV3-1 (or the pseudogene TRBV3-2) to TRBJ2-1; 11 bases fit TRBD2. CDR3 length: 16 residues. Germline CDR1 and CDR2: LGHDT and YNNKEL (reference sequence). V shed 5 bases, J shed 5 bases, and the junction held 8 bases outside the gene matches. The CDR3 region is CASSLYSGRVHNEQFF. CDR3 nucleotide sequence: TGTGCCAGCAGCTTATATAGCGGGAGGGTCCACAATGAGCAGTTCTTC.

This sequence joins TRBV6-2 or TRBV6-3 and TRBJ2-1; 8 bases map to TRBD2. This CDR3 comprises 16 residues. The V segment lost 2 bases and the J segment 9 bases; nucleotides outside the gene matches: 12. Germline V gene sequence: CDR1 MNHEY, CDR2 SVGEGT. The CDR3 coding sequence is TGTGCCAGCAGTTACGAGGGGACTAGAACGGGCGGTGAGCAGTTCTTC. Its protein product is CASSYEGTRTGGEQFF.

The rearrangement links TRBV29-1 to TRBJ2-5; D ambiguous. The germline V gene has CDR1 SQVTM and CDR2 ANQGSEA. The CDR3 covers 12 residues. Trimming removed 6 bases at V and 3 bases at J, with 11 bases between. The CDR3 region is CSVGHTEETQYF. DNA of the CDR3: TGCAGCGTCGGTCACACAGAAGAGACCCAGTACTTC.

This clone was observed once. CDR3 residues: CASGQGAFETQYF. CDR3 sequence (DNA): TGTGCCAGCGGACAGGGGGCTTTTGAGACCCAGTACTTC. The chain is built from TRBV5-4 and TRBJ2-5, with 11 bases fitting TRBD1. This CDR3 spans 13 amino acids. The V gene's germline CDR1 is SGHNT and CDR2 YYREEE (reference sequence). V shed 7 bases, J shed 5 bases, and the junction held 4 bases outside the gene matches.

V is TRBV6-5 and J is TRBJ2-7; 7 positions agree with TRBD2. The J segment lost 2 bases and the V segment lost 7 bases, leaving 5 bases of the junction unmatched. CDR1 is MNHEY, CDR2 SVGAGI, per germline. The CDR3 contains 13 residues. The CDR3 spells CASTARGTYEQYF. CDR3 nucleotide sequence: TGTGCCAGCACTGCGCGGGGGACCTACGAGCAGTACTTC.

V gene TRBV12-5 combines with J gene TRBJ1-3; 7 bases are a match to TRBD1. Germline V gene lookup returns CDR1 LGHNT and CDR2 FRNRAP. Trimming took 2 bases from V and 0 from J; bases not matched to a gene: 7. CDR3 length: 17 amino acids. CDR3 residues: CASGLTSTGYSGNTIYF. CDR3 in DNA: TGTGCTAGTGGTTTGACCTCGACAGGGTACTCTGGAAACACCATATATTTT. The entire variable domain, with the rest obtained from reference TRBV12-5 and TRBJ1-3, is as follows: DARVTQTPRHKVTEMGQEVTMRCQPILGHNTVFWYRQTMMQGLELLAYFRNRAPLDDSGMPKDRFSAEMPDATLATLKIQPSEPRDSAVYFCASGLTSTGYSGNTIYFGEGSWLTVV.

J is TRBJ2-6 and V is TRBV4-3; D is uncertain. The length of the CDR3 is 16 residues. V was shortened by 4 bases and J by 0 bases, with 10 bases between the two germline ends. Germline values: CDR1 LGHNA, CDR2 YSLEER. The CDR3, as DNA: TGCGCCAGCAGCCGCTCACAGAGCTCTGGGGCCAACGTCCTGACTTTC. This encodes CASSRSQSSGANVLTF.

This clone was detected only once. J is TRBJ1-2 and V is TRBV3-1 (or the pseudogene TRBV3-2); the D is unclear. This CDR3 is 14 amino acids long. Germline CDR1 LGHDT, CDR2 YNNKEL (reference sequence). V lost 0 bases to trimming and J lost 8 bases, with 13 bases between them. Here the CDR3 DNA reads TGTGCCAGCAGCCAAGATACTCTCCCTATGGGCTACACCTTC. Translation gives CASSQDTLPMGYTF.

The chain recombines TRBV27 with TRBJ2-7; TRBD1 might be the D (5 bases). The germline gives CDR1 MNHEY, CDR2 SMNVEV (reference sequence). This CDR3 has 14 amino acids. Trimming shortened V by 7 bases and J by 1 base, and 14 bases separated the two germline ends. CDR3 sequence: CASTQGRQSYEQYF. In DNA form, the CDR3 reads TGTGCCAGCACCCAAGGCCGACAGTCCTACGAGCAGTACTTC.

The gene calls are TRBV10-3 and TRBJ1-1; tentative D call: TRBD1 (6 bases). The CDR3 has 14 amino acids. Germline CDR1 reads ENHRY; CDR2 reads SYGVKD. V was clipped by 2 bases and J by 9 bases, with 16 bases between them. The CDR3 loop is CAISEEPTGSQAFF. Here the CDR3 DNA reads TGTGCCATCAGTGAGGAACCTACAGGGTCTCAAGCTTTCTTT.

The chain joins TRBV9 to TRBJ2-3; 11 nucleotides match TRBD2. Germline lookup yields CDR1 SGDLS and CDR2 YYNGEE. The CDR3 sequence is 17 residues long. With V trimmed by 0 bases and J by 2 bases, 5 bases remained unmatched. CDR3 sequence: CASSVGLAGGLTDTQYF. The CDR3 DNA is TGTGCCAGCAGCGTAGGGCTAGCGGGGGGACTCACAGATACGCAGTATTTT.

The CDR3 sequence: CASSLEGKREGPTGELFF. The DNA of the CDR3 is TGTGCCAGCAGTTTAGAGGGCAAGCGGGAGGGCCCTACCGGGGAGCTGTTTTTT. The chain uses TRBV27 and TRBJ2-2, with TRBD2 matching over 10 bases. The CDR3 loop spans 18 amino acids. The germline V gene encodes CDR1 MNHEY and CDR2 SMNVEV (reference sequence). V lost 2 bases, J lost 5 bases, and 11 bases stayed unmatched.

V usage is TRBV7-2 and J usage is TRBJ2-3, with D uncertain. V lost 1 base and J lost 0, with 8 bases in between. The CDR3 has 15 amino acids. Germline CDR1 SGHTA, CDR2 FQGNSA. CDR3 region: CASSLDFGSTDTQYF. CDR3 sequence (DNA): TGTGCCAGCAGCTTAGATTTCGGGAGCACAGATACGCAGTATTTT.

The J gene is TRBJ2-7, the V gene TRBV19, with 10 bases that match TRBD1. J gave up 5 bases and V 4 bases, and 11 bases lay outside the gene matches. In germline, CDR1 is LNHDA, CDR2 SQIVND (reference sequence). The CDR3 sequence is 16 residues long. The DNA of the CDR3 is TGTGCCAGTAGTAGTAAGGACAGGGGGTTTCGGAACGAGCAGTACTTC. Protein: CASSSKDRGFRNEQYF.

This chain connects TRBV3-1 (or the pseudogene TRBV3-2) to TRBJ1-4, with 9 bases fitting TRBD1. This CDR3 contains 18 residues. Looked up from germline, CDR1 is LGHDT and CDR2 is YNNKEL (reference sequence). V trimming: 4 bases; J trimming: 1 base; junction bases outside the gene matches: 10. CDR3 DNA: TGTGCCAGCAGCCTCGGACAGGGGTTGGGGGGAACTAATGAAAAACTGTTTTTT. The encoded protein is CASSLGQGLGGTNEKLFF.

Turning to this clone: Distinct nucleotide sequences in the sample also encode this CDR3. The genes are TRBV7-2 and TRBJ2-3, with 9 bases aligning to TRBD2. Germline V gene sequence: CDR1 SGHTA, CDR2 FQGNSA. Losses at the gene ends were 1 base for V and 4 bases for J; bases not matched to a gene: 0. The CDR3 length is 14 residues. CDR3 sequence (DNA): TGTGCCAGCAGCTTAGGCGGGGGGGCAGATACGCAGTATTTT. It codes for CASSLGGGADTQYF. Full variable domain (rest looked up from reference TRBV7-2 and TRBJ2-3): GAGVSQSPSNKVTEKGKDVELRCDPISGHTALYWYRQSLGQGLEFLIYFQGNSAPDKSGLPSDRFSAERTGGSVSTLTIQRTQQEDSAVYLCASSLGGGADTQYFGPGTRLTVL.

This chain connects TRBV5-1 to TRBJ2-2; no clear D gene. V lost 2 bases and J lost 2, with 10 bases in between. This CDR3 contains 15 residues. Germline V gives CDR1 SGHRS, CDR2 YFSETQ. The CDR3 DNA sequence: TGCGCCAGCAGCTTTGGGCAAGGTAACACCGGGGAGCTGTTTTTT. This translates into CASSFGQGNTGELFF.

This sequence joins TRBV11-3 and TRBJ2-2, with 8 positions matching TRBD1. Germline V gene lookup returns CDR1 SGHNT and CDR2 YENEEA. The CDR3 spans 15 residues. V dropped 5 bases and J dropped 5; count of bases not matched to a gene: 7. The CDR3 sequence is CASSQGQGLTGELFF. The CDR3 DNA is TGTGCCAGCAGCCAAGGACAGGGACTTACCGGGGAGCTGTTTTTT.

Here the CDR3 DNA reads TGTGCCAGCAGTCCCCGGTCTCAGGTTAGCAATCAGCCCCAGCATTTT. Translation: CASSPRSQVSNQPQHF. The chain recombines TRBV27 with TRBJ1-5, with D hard to call. Trimming pared 5 bases from V and 0 bases from J, leaving 14 bases between. The CDR3 has 16 amino acids. Germline V gives CDR1 MNHEY, CDR2 SMNVEV (reference sequence).

This chain joins TRBV9 and TRBJ2-1, with 12 bases lining up with TRBD2. Per germline, CDR1 SGDLS and CDR2 YYNGEE. The CDR3 consists of 16 residues. The V gene end was trimmed by 0 bases and the J gene end by 7 bases; junction bases not matched to a gene: 5. The CDR3 DNA reads as TGTGCCAGCAGCGTAGGAGCTAGCGGGGGGGTTAATGAGCAGTTCTTC. Amino acid sequence: CASSVGASGGVNEQFF.

DNA of the CDR3: TGTGCCAGCAGTGAAGCGACAGGGGTAGAGCAGTACTTC. Its translation is CASSEATGVEQYF. The V gene is TRBV6-1, the J gene TRBJ2-7; TRBD1 matches 8 bases. This CDR3 region has 13 residues. The germline V gene encodes CDR1 MNHNS and CDR2 SASEGT. Losses at the gene ends were 0 bases for V and 7 bases for J; bases not matched to a gene: 2.

J is TRBJ1-5 and V is TRBV19, with 7 bases matching TRBD1. Germline values: CDR1 LNHDA, CDR2 SQIVND (reference sequence). This CDR3 is built from 13 residues. The junction had 6 bases not matched to a gene; V was cut back by 4 bases and J by 9 bases. The CDR3 DNA follows: TGTGCCAGTAGTACCGACAGGGTGGTGCCCCAGCATTTT. It translates to CASSTDRVVPQHF.

This chain joins TRBV7-2 and TRBJ2-1, with 12 bases aligning to TRBD2. This CDR3 region has 14 residues. Germline lookup yields CDR1 SGHTA and CDR2 FQGNSA. V shed 4 bases, J shed 13 bases, and the junction held 8 bases outside the gene matches. DNA of the CDR3: TGTGCCAGCAGCTGGACTAGCGGGACTACATCACAGTTCTTC. This translates into CASSWTSGTTSQFF.

The chain links TRBV2 to TRBJ1-4, with D maybe TRBD1 (6 bases). Germline loops: CDR1 SNHLY, CDR2 FYNNEI. The CDR3 length is 14 residues. V shed 2 bases and J shed 8 bases, with 12 bases lying between them. CDR3 DNA: TGTGCCAGCAGTGAAAGGGGGGGCGGAGAAAAACTGTTTTTT. This codes for CASSERGGGEKLFF.

The V gene is TRBV7-3, the J gene TRBJ1-1; 7 bases fit TRBD1. This CDR3 comprises 15 residues. The germline gives CDR1 SGHTA, CDR2 FQGTGA. Unmatched junction bases numbered 5, after V lost 0 bases and J lost 4 bases. Here the CDR3 DNA reads TGTGCCAGCAGCTTAACGGGACAGCCCACCACTGAAGCTTTCTTT. Residues: CASSLTGQPTTEAFF. The full variable domain, its missing parts supplied by reference TRBV7-3 and TRBJ1-1, is GAGVSQTPSNKVTEKGKYVELRCDPISGHTALYWYRQSLGQGPEFLIYFQGTGAADDSGLPNDRFFAVRPEGSVSTLKIQRTERGDSAVYLCASSLTGQPTTEAFFGQGTRLTVV.

With regard to this clone: The junction and the germline gene differ at one end; a read error may be behind it. This chain joins TRBV7-7 and TRBJ2-2; possible D gene TRBD1, 5 bases. The CDR3 loop spans 14 amino acids. In germline, CDR1 is SSHAT, CDR2 FNYEAQ (reference sequence). The CDR3 loop is CASSLAQGTGELFF. CDR3 in DNA: TGTGCTAGCAGCTTAGCCCAGGGTACCGGGGAGCTGTTTTTT.

The chain uses TRBV28 and TRBJ1-2; unclear D gene. The CDR3 has 15 amino acids. The germline V gene encodes CDR1 MDHEN and CDR2 SYDVKM. The V end was cut by 6 bases, the J end by 2 bases, with 16 bases between. The CDR3 DNA is TGTGCCAGCAGGGCAGGTCTGCAATACAACTATGGCTACACCTTC. This translates into CASRAGLQYNYGYTF.

The rearrangement links TRBV28 to TRBJ2-7; TRBD1 aligns across 7 bases. Germline CDR1 reads MDHEN; CDR2 reads SYDVKM. The trim removed 5 bases at V and 3 bases at J, leaving 10 bases unmatched. The CDR3 runs 15 residues. CDR3 nucleotides: TGTGCCAGCAGTACCCGACAGGGCTTTAACTACGAGCAGTACTTC. This gives the protein CASSTRQGFNYEQYF.